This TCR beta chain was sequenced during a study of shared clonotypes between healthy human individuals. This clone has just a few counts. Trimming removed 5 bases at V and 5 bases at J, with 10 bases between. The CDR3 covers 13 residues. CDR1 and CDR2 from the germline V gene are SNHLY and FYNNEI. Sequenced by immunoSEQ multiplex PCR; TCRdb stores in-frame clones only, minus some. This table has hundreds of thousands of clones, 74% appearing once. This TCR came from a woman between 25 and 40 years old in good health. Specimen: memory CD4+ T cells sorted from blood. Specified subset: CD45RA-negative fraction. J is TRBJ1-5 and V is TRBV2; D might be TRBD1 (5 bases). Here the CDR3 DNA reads TGTGCCAGCAGTTCGACAGAGGATCAGCCCCAGCATTTT. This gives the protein CASSSTEDQPQHF.